These 6 T cell receptor beta chains were sequenced from one sample in a study of T-cell reconstitution after alpha-beta-depleted transplantation in children. The authors prepared the TCRbeta library with unique molecular identifiers. Via MiXCR, TCRdb re-called the PCR reads, giving one row per CDR3 protein. The sample yields 780,000 or so distinct CDR3 sequences, roughly 15% seen once. The sequenced sample was PBMCs, mostly from graft donor cells, obtained 360 days after TCRalphabeta/CD19-depleted stem cell transplant. The origin of the receptors is a male patient under 18 who had a stem cell transplant for acute lymphoblastic leukemia, so the T cells may come from the graft donor.

The V and J genes are TRBV7-9 and TRBJ2-6, with unresolved D. The CDR3 loop spans 14 amino acids. Germline CDR1 and CDR2: SEHNR and FQNEAQ (reference sequence). Trimming removed 7 bases at V and 4 bases at J, with 11 bases between. In DNA, the CDR3 is TGTGCCAGCATCCCCATCCCCGGGGCCAACGTCCTGACTTTC. It is translated as CASIPIPGANVLTF.

This clonotype was recorded a few times. A much larger clone sits a single nucleotide away, making a read error possible. V and J are TRBV6-6 and TRBJ2-7; D call uncertain. Germline V gene lookup returns CDR1 MNHNY and CDR2 SVGAGI (reference sequence). The CDR3 totals 11 residues. V dropped 5 bases and J dropped 1 base, with 3 bases sitting between them. The CDR3 protein is CASSKSYEQYF. The CDR3 nucleotides are TGTGCCAGCAGTAAATCCTACGAGCAGTACTTC.

This clonotype turned up a few times. V gene TRBV2 combines with J gene TRBJ1-6; no clear D gene. This CDR3 is built from 14 residues. Trimming shortened V by 4 bases and J by 5 bases, and 9 bases separated the two germline ends. CDR1 is SNHLY and CDR2 is FYNNEI in the germline V gene. CDR3 nucleotides: TGTGCCAGCAGTGGGACTGTAAATAATTCACCCCTCCACTTT. Protein: CASSGTVNNSPLHF.

This clonotype was counted many times. The chain links TRBV12-3 or TRBV12-4 to TRBJ2-1; D might be TRBD1 or TRBD2, each matching 5 bases. V was shortened by 5 bases and J by 2 bases, with 13 bases between the two germline ends. The CDR3 is made up of 15 amino acids. The CDR3 DNA reads as TGTGCCAGCAGTCAGGGAGCCCTTACCTACAATGAGCAGTTCTTC. Its protein is CASSQGALTYNEQFF.

The rearrangement links TRBV6-5 to TRBJ2-1; D is uncertain. Per germline, CDR1 MNHEY and CDR2 SVGAGI. The length of the CDR3 is 15 residues. Trimming pared 2 bases from V and 6 bases from J, leaving 14 bases between. The CDR3 coding sequence is TGTGCCAGCAGTTACGCAACCGGAACGGGCAATGAGCAGTTCTTC. Translation gives CASSYATGTGNEQFF.

This chain joins TRBV21-1 and TRBJ1-2. TRBV21-1 represents a pseudogene. The CDR3 has 13 residues. The CDR3 is CASPQPESDGYTF. The DNA for the CDR3 is TGTGCCAGCCCCCAGCCGGAGTCCGATGGCTACACCTTC.